This entry lists 29 T cell receptor beta chains sequenced from one sample in a study of blood T cell repertoires in COVID-19. Using immunoSEQ multiplex PCR, the repertoire was profiled, and TCRdb retains in-frame clones only, with some absent. The sample lists hundreds of thousands of clones; roughly nine tenths were seen once. The sequenced sample consisted of peripheral blood. The receptor set was obtained from a woman in her forties or fifties with acute or convalescent COVID-19.

This clone was seen more than once but under ten times. V gene TRBV19 combines with J gene TRBJ2-7, with D tentatively TRBD2 (6 bases). The V and J ends lost 3 bases and 3 bases respectively, with 12 bases between them. Looked up from germline, CDR1 is LNHDA and CDR2 is SQIVND (reference sequence). The CDR3 spans 14 residues. The CDR3 protein is CASSIEMGLYEQYF. CDR3 sequence (DNA): TGTGCCAGTAGTATCGAGATGGGACTCTACGAGCAGTACTTC.

Only a few counts were recorded for this clone. V usage is TRBV6-4 and J usage is TRBJ2-2; a possible D gene is TRBD2 (6 bases). Germline CDR1 is MRHNA and CDR2 is SNTAGT. The CDR3 loop spans 16 amino acids. V was cut by 5 bases and J by 0 bases, with 13 bases left in between. The CDR3 loop is CASSLVAGSNTGELFF. DNA of the CDR3: TGTGCCAGCAGTCTTGTGGCGGGATCGAACACCGGGGAGCTGTTTTTT.

V and J are TRBV5-1 and TRBJ2-1; 11 bases align to TRBD2. V lost 7 bases to trimming and J lost 2 bases; unmatched junction nucleotides: 5. The CDR3 has 15 residues. Germline-derived CDR1 and CDR2 are SGHRS and YFSETQ. The CDR3, as DNA: TGCGCCAGCCAGACTAGCGGGGAAGCCTACAATGAGCAGTTCTTC. Amino acid sequence: CASQTSGEAYNEQFF.

J is TRBJ2-7 and V is TRBV12-1; the table's D gene call, TRBD2, was not cross checked with the DNA. TRBV12-1 is described as a pseudogene. The CDR3 totals 14 residues. CDR3 sequence: CASSFERGFYEQYF. CDR3 DNA sequence: TGTGCCAGCAGCTTTGAGCGGGGGTTTTACGAGCAGTACTTC.

The CDR3 bases are TGTGCCAGCAGCTTAGTGACAGGGGGTCCGACTTGGGAGACCCAGTACTTC. Translating gives CASSLVTGGPTWETQYF. The V gene is TRBV11-3, the J gene TRBJ2-5, with TRBD1 identical over 9 bases. The CDR3 consists of 17 residues. CDR1 SGHNT and CDR2 YENEEA come from the germline V gene. The ends lost 1 base at V and 5 bases at J; junction bases unmatched: 11.

The V gene is TRBV1, the J gene TRBJ2-3; the tabulated D call, TRBD2, remains unverified against the DNA. TRBV1 represents a pseudogene. The CDR3 extends over 14 amino acids. DNA of the CDR3: TGCACCAGCAGCCAGGGAGCGGTTAGGGATACGCAGTATTTT. Protein sequence: CTSSQGAVRDTQYF.

The V gene is TRBV5-1, the J gene TRBJ2-1, with 8 positions matching TRBD1. Germline V gives CDR1 SGHRS, CDR2 YFSETQ. V lost 2 bases and J lost 4; bases outside the gene matches: 11. The CDR3 has 17 amino acids. This CDR3 is CASSLNSGTGVYNEQFF. The CDR3 DNA follows: TGCGCCAGCAGCTTAAATTCTGGGACAGGAGTTTACAATGAGCAGTTCTTC.

The CDR3, as DNA: TGTGCCAGCAGCTCCGTTGGGCGCGGGAGCTCAGATACGCAGTATTTT. It translates to CASSSVGRGSSDTQYF. The rearrangement joins TRBV11-3 to TRBJ2-3; TRBD2 matches 7 bases. Germline CDR1 is SGHNT and CDR2 is YENEEA. The CDR3 is 16 amino acids. After removal of 4 bases from V and 4 bases from J, the junction contained 11 bases not matched to a gene. Full variable domain (missing parts from reference TRBV11-3 and TRBJ2-3): EAGVVQSPRYKIIEKKQPVAFWCNPISGHNTLYWYLQNLGQGPELLIRYENEEAVDDSQLPKDRFSAERLKGVDSTLKIQPAELGDSAVYLCASSSVGRGSSDTQYFGPGTRLTVL.

The rearrangement uses TRBV7-6 and TRBJ2-1, with D perhaps matching TRBD2 (5 bases). CDR3 length: 14 residues. Per germline, CDR1 SGHVS and CDR2 FNYEAQ. V gave up 3 bases and J gave up 4 bases, with 10 bases separating them. CDR3 sequence: CASSLAGIYNEQFF. The CDR3 nucleotides are TGTGCCAGCAGCTTGGCGGGCATATACAATGAGCAGTTCTTC.

This chain connects TRBV29-1 to TRBJ1-2; tentatively, D is TRBD1 (6 bases). CDR1 is SQVTM and CDR2 is ANQGSEA in the germline V gene. The CDR3 contains 15 residues. CDR3 nucleotide sequence: TGCCGCGCCGGGGGGGGCGGGGGACGGACGGAGGGCTACACCTTC. Protein: CRAGGGGGRTEGYTF. The full variable domain, with the rest looked up from reference TRBV29-1 and TRBJ1-2, is SAVISQKPSRDICQRGTSLTIQCQVDSQVTMMFWYRQQPGQSLTLIATANQGSEATYESGFVIDKFPISRPNLTFSTLTVSNMSPEDSSIYLCRAGGGGGRTEGYTFGSGTRLTVV.

The chain is built from TRBV6-5 and TRBJ1-2; perhaps TRBD1 as D (5 bases). V was trimmed by 5 bases and J by 2 bases, leaving 9 bases between them. This CDR3 has 13 amino acids. Germline CDR1 and CDR2: MNHEY and SVGAGI. CDR3 amino acids: CASSRGGNYGYTF. The CDR3 DNA reads TGTGCCAGCAGTCGGGGGGGGAACTATGGCTACACCTTC.

This chain joins TRBV28 and TRBJ1-1; no clear D gene. The CDR3 runs 12 residues. V dropped 2 bases and J dropped 10 bases, with 11 bases sitting between them. Germline assignment: CDR1 MDHEN and CDR2 SYDVKM. The CDR3 sequence is CASSLRALVAFF. For the CDR3, the DNA is TGTGCCAGCAGTTTAAGAGCATTGGTAGCTTTCTTT.

CDR3 nucleotide sequence: TGTGCCAGCAGCTTATCCCCCTCAGGGCCTGCAACTAATGAAAAACTGTTTTTT. Amino acid sequence: CASSLSPSGPATNEKLFF. The chain recombines TRBV11-2 with TRBJ1-4; possibly TRBD1 for D (5 bases). From germline, CDR1 is SGHAT and CDR2 FQNNGV. Trimming stripped 2 bases from V and 0 bases from J, with 16 bases between. This CDR3 has 18 residues.

The genes are TRBV5-4 and TRBJ2-7, with a weak D call TRBD2 (6 bases). The CDR3 totals 13 residues. V dropped 3 bases and J dropped 4 bases, with 11 bases sitting between them. Per germline, CDR1 SGHNT and CDR2 YYREEE (reference sequence). CDR3 residues: CASSSAGGYEQYF. The CDR3 DNA reads TGTGCCAGCAGCTCGGCCGGGGGTTACGAGCAGTACTTC.

The chain uses TRBV5-6 and TRBJ2-3, with 13 bases lining up with TRBD2. Germline CDR1 and CDR2: SGHDT and YYEEEE. J gave up 2 bases and V 5 bases, and 5 bases lay outside the gene matches. This CDR3 region has 16 residues. The CDR3, as DNA: TGTGCCAGCAGTTCCGGGACTAGCGGGGACACAGATACGCAGTATTTT. Encoded protein: CASSSGTSGDTDTQYF.

In nucleotides, the CDR3 is TGTGCCAGCAGAGGGACAGCCTCCTACGAGCAGTACTTC. Protein: CASRGTASYEQYF. This chain joins TRBV6-5 and TRBJ2-7, with TRBD1 matching 7 bases. Germline CDR1 is MNHEY and CDR2 is SVGAGI. The CDR3 is made up of 13 amino acids. Trimming removed 6 bases from V and 0 bases from J; junction bases left unmatched: 2.

The chain recombines TRBV24-1 with TRBJ2-5; 11 bases are a match to TRBD2. This CDR3 is built from 16 residues. Per the germline V gene, CDR1 is KGHDR and CDR2 is SFDVKD. With V trimmed by 0 bases and J by 4 bases, 3 bases remained unmatched. CDR3 nucleotide sequence: TGTGCCACCAGTGATTTGCTTGGACTAGCGGGAGAGACCCAGTACTTC. Amino acids: CATSDLLGLAGETQYF.

The sample holds a few counts of this clone. This sequence joins TRBV11-2 and TRBJ2-7, with a possible D match to TRBD1 (7 bases). The germline V gene has CDR1 SGHAT and CDR2 FQNNGV. V dropped 5 bases and J dropped 3 bases, with 17 bases sitting between them. The CDR3 is 15 amino acids. The CDR3 region has the DNA TGTGCCAGCAGCCAGATTTTCCAGGGGGGCTACGAGCAGTACTTC. Translation: CASSQIFQGGYEQYF.

As DNA, the CDR3 is TGCGCCAGCAGCGGCCGGACAGGGGGATATGGCTACACCTTC. Its protein is CASSGRTGGYGYTF. The V call is TRBV4-3, the J call TRBJ1-2; 10 bases are a match to TRBD1. Germline CDR1 LGHNA, CDR2 YSLEER. The length of the CDR3 is 14 residues. Trimming removed 5 bases from V and 5 bases from J; junction bases left unmatched: 5.

This clone occurred a few times. The chain recombines TRBV6-6 with TRBJ1-5; D perhaps matches TRBD1 (5 bases). V lost 6 bases, J lost 5 bases, and 11 bases lay in between. Germline V CDR1 and CDR2: MNHNY, SVGAGI (reference sequence). CDR3 length: 13 residues. The CDR3 DNA follows: TGTGCCAGCAGAACACAGGAGTATCAGCCCCAGCATTTT. Its translation is CASRTQEYQPQHF.

This chain joins TRBV30 and TRBJ1-1; a possible D gene is TRBD1 (6 bases). V was shortened by 4 bases and J by 4 bases, with 10 bases between the two germline ends. Germline V gene sequence: CDR1 GTSNPN, CDR2 SVGIG (reference sequence). The CDR3 spans 12 residues. The CDR3 nucleotides read TGTGCCTGGACACAGGGCAGCACTGAAGCTTTCTTT. Its translation: CAWTQGSTEAFF.

This clone was counted a single time. The genes are TRBV6-5 and TRBJ2-5, with D possibly being TRBD2 (6 bases). The V and J ends lost 6 bases and 2 bases respectively, with 16 bases between them. Germline CDR1 is MNHEY and CDR2 is SVGAGI. The CDR3 runs to 15 residues. CDR3 region: CASSPGSAGQETQYF. The CDR3 DNA reads TGTGCCAGCAGCCCCGGATCAGCGGGTCAAGAGACCCAGTACTTC.

The chain employs TRBV10-3 and TRBJ1-3; no clear D. The CDR3 extends over 15 amino acids. V was clipped by 6 bases and J by 0 bases, with 12 bases between them. Germline V lookup: CDR1 ENHRY, CDR2 SYGVKD. DNA of the CDR3: TGTGCCATCAGCATAACACACCACTCTGGAAACACCATATATTTT. This gives the protein CAISITHHSGNTIYF.

The chain uses TRBV6-2 or TRBV6-3 and TRBJ1-5, with 10 nucleotides matching TRBD1. This CDR3 contains 15 residues. Germline values: CDR1 MNHEY, CDR2 SVGEGT. Unmatched junction bases numbered 4, after V lost 6 bases and J lost 2 bases. The chain's CDR3 is CASSPGTGGNQPQHF. CDR3 DNA: TGTGCCAGCAGCCCCGGGACAGGGGGCAATCAGCCCCAGCATTTT.

The chain uses TRBV19 and TRBJ1-2; 9 bases fit TRBD1. The junction had 18 bases not matched to a gene; V was cut back by 7 bases and J by 6 bases. CDR3 length: 17 residues. Germline V gene sequence: CDR1 LNHDA, CDR2 SQIVND (reference sequence). The CDR3 DNA is TGTGCCAGTACCCCATCCTTTTGGGGACAGGGAGGCAATGGCTACACCTTC. Encoded protein: CASTPSFWGQGGNGYTF.

The rearrangement links TRBV13 to TRBJ1-2; D is possibly TRBD1 (6 bases). The germline V and J ends were trimmed by 1 base and 2 bases, with 11 bases remaining between them. This CDR3 contains 15 residues. Germline CDR1 reads PRHDT; CDR2 reads FYEKMQ (reference sequence). CDR3: CASSLVGGTNYGYTF. Here the CDR3 DNA reads TGTGCCAGCAGCTTAGTAGGGGGTACGAACTATGGCTACACCTTC.

This chain joins TRBV19 and TRBJ1-1, with no clear D. The V and J ends lost 4 bases and 3 bases respectively, with 12 bases between them. The CDR3 is 14 amino acids. The V gene's germline CDR1 is LNHDA and CDR2 SQIVND (reference sequence). The CDR3 region is CASSTPVGDTEAFF. The CDR3 DNA reads TGTGCCAGTAGTACCCCAGTGGGAGACACTGAAGCTTTCTTT. Using reference TRBV19 and TRBJ1-1 for the parts outside the CDR3, the full variable domain is DGGITQSPKYLFRKEGQNVTLSCEQNLNHDAMYWYRQDPGQGLRLIYYSQIVNDFQKGDIAEGYSVSREKKESFPLTVTSAQKNPTAFYLCASSTPVGDTEAFFGQGTRLTVV.

This clone was seen only once. The chain is built from TRBV10-2 and TRBJ2-7, with 9 nucleotides matching TRBD1. The germline V gene has CDR1 WSHSY and CDR2 SAAADI. Losses at the gene ends were 2 bases for V and 4 bases for J; bases not matched to a gene: 12. CDR3 length equals 17 residues. The CDR3 reads CASSERPPGTGLYEQYF. The CDR3 DNA sequence: TGCGCCAGCAGTGAGAGACCCCCCGGGACAGGGCTTTACGAGCAGTACTTC.

In this sample, this clone turned up a few times. The rearrangement links TRBV5-1 to TRBJ2-7, with D maybe TRBD1 (6 bases). From germline, CDR1 is SGHRS and CDR2 YFSETQ. The CDR3 runs 16 residues. V lost 2 bases, J lost 5 bases, and 20 bases lay in between. The CDR3 coding sequence is TGCGCCAGCAGCTTAGACTTGACAGGACCTCTAAACGAGCAGTACTTC. Translation gives CASSLDLTGPLNEQYF.